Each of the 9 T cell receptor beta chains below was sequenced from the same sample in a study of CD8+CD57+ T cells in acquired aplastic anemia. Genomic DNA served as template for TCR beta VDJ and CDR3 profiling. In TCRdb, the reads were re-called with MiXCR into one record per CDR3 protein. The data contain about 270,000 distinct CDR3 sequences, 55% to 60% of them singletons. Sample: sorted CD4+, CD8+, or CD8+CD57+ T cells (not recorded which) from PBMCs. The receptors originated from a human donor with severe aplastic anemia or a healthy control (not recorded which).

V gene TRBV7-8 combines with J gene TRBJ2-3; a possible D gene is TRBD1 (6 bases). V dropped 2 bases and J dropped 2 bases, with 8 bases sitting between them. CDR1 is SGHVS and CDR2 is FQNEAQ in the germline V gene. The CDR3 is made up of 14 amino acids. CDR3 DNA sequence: TGTGCCAGCAGCTTAAGGGACACCACAGATACGCAGTATTTT. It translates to CASSLRDTTDTQYF.

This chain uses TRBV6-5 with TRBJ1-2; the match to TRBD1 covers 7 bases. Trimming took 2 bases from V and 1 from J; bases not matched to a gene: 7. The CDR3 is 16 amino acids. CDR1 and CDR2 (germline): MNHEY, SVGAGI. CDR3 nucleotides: TGTGCCAGCAGTTACCATGTTAGGGGGCTTAACTATGGCTACACCTTC. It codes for CASSYHVRGLNYGYTF.

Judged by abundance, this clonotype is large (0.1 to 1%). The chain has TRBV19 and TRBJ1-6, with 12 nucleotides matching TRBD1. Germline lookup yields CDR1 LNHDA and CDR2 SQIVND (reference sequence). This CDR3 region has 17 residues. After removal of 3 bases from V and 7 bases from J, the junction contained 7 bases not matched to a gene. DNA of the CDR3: TGTGCCAGTAGTATGTTGGGACAGGGGGCGAAAAATTCACCCCTCCACTTT. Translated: CASSMLGQGAKNSPLHF.

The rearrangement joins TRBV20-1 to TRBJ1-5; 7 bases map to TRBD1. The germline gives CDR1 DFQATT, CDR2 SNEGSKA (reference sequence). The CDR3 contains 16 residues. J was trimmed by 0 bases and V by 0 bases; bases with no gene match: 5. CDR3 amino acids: CSARDGGQPSNQPQHF. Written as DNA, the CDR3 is TGCAGTGCTAGAGACGGGGGACAGCCTAGCAATCAGCCCCAGCATTTT.

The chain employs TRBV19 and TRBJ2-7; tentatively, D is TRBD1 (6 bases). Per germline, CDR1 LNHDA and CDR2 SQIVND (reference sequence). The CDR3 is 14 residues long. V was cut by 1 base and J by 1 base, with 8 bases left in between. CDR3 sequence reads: CASSIAGASYEQYF. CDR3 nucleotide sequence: TGTGCCAGTAGTATAGCAGGGGCTTCCTACGAGCAGTACTTC.

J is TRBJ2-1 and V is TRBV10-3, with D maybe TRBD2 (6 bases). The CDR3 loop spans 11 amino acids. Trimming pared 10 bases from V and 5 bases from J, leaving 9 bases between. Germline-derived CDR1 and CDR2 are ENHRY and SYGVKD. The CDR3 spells CATWGDNEQFF. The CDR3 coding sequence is TGTGCCACCTGGGGGGACAATGAGCAGTTCTTC.

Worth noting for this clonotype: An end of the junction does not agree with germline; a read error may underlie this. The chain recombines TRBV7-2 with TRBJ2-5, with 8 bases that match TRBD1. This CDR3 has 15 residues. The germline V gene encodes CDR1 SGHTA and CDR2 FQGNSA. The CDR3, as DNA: TGTGCCAACAGCCTAAGAGCAGGGGGCCAACAGCCCCAGTACTTC. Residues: CANSLRAGGQQPQYF.

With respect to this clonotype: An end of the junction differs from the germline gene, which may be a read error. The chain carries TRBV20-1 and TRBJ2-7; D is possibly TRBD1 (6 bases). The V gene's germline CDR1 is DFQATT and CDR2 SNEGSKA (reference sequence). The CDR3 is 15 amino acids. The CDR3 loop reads CSARDSRGPNYEQYF. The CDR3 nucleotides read TGCAGTGCTAGAGATAGCAGGGGACCCAACTACGAGCAGTACTTT.

CDR3 region: CASSEDGTLQETQYF. CDR3 DNA: TGTGCCAGCAGCGAAGACGGGACCTTACAAGAGACCCAGTACTTC. The rearrangement uses TRBV7-2 and TRBJ2-5; D tentatively reads TRBD1 or TRBD2 (5 bases each). V was clipped by 5 bases and J by 2 bases, with 15 bases between them. There are 15 residues in the CDR3. The germline gives CDR1 SGHTA, CDR2 FQGNSA. The entire variable domain, with the rest obtained from reference TRBV7-2 and TRBJ2-5, is as follows: GAGVSQSPSNKVTEKGKDVELRCDPISGHTALYWYRQSLGQGLEFLIYFQGNSAPDKSGLPSDRFSAERTGGSVSTLTIQRTQQEDSAVYLCASSEDGTLQETQYFGPGTRLLVL.